This TCR beta chain appears in the sequencing data of a study of T cells after yellow fever vaccination. Overall study results and limits: Post-booster repertoires contained most primary-vaccination clones again (almost 97% CD4, roughly 90% CD8). Sorted repertoires could include abundant contaminating clonotypes from bulk cells.

A single record per CDR3 protein comes from TCRdb applying MiXCR to the 5' RACE reads. There are under 250,000 distinct CDR3 sequences in the sample; approximately 3.2% occur only once, and around 3% lies in the top ten. With V trimmed by 1 base and J by 3 bases, 3 bases remained unmatched. Per germline, CDR1 SGHTA and CDR2 FQGNSA. The CDR3 contains 15 residues. As to this clonotype: What it binds is unknown.

Source: CD4+ T cells sorted from PBMCs, taken 10 days after the yellow fever booster vaccination. The sequence was collected from a man between 18 and 29 years old who received the YFV17D yellow fever vaccine. The chain has TRBV7-2 and TRBJ1-3, with 7 bases that match TRBD1. CDR3 sequence (DNA): TGTGCCAGCAGCTTAGTCGGGACAGTTGGAAACACCATATATTTT. Encoded protein: CASSLVGTVGNTIYF. Full variable domain (outside the CDR3, taken from reference TRBV7-2 and TRBJ1-3): GAGVSQSPSNKVTEKGKDVELRCDPISGHTALYWYRQSLGQGLEFLIYFQGNSAPDKSGLPSDRFSAERTGGSVSTLTIQRTQQEDSAVYLCASSLVGTVGNTIYFGEGSWLTVV.